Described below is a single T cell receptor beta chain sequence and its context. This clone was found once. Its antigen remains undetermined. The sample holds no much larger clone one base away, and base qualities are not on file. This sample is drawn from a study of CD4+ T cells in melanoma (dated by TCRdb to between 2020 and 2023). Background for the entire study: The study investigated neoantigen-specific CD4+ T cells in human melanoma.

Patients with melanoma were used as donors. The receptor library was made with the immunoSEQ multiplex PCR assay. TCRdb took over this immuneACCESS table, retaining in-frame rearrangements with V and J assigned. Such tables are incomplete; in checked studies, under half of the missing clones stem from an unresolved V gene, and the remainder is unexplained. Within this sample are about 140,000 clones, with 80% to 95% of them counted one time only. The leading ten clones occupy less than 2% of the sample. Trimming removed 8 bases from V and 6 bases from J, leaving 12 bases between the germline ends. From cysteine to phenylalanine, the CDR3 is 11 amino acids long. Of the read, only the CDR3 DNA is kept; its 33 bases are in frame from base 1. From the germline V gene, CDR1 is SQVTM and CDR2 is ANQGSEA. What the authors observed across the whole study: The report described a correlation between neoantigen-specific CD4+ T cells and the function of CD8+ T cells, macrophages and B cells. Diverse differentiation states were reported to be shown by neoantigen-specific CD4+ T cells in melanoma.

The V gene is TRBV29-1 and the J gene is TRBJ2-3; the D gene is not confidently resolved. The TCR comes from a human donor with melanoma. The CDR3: CSPQMTDTQYF. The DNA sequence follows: TGCAGCCCTCAAATGACCGATACGCAGTATTTT.